The rows below give T cell receptor beta chains drawn from one sample of a study of regulatory T cells in long-lasting Graves disease. Using its own MiXCR run on the multiplex PCR reads, TCRdb lists one record per CDR3 protein. This sample yields about 400,000 distinct CDR3 sequences, of which around a sixth are seen a single time; about 20% belongs to the top ten. The source was peripheral blood mononuclear cells (PBMCs), collected at new diagnosis, from a patient treated with antithyroid drugs. All receptors come from a female donor with Graves disease. Both conserved end residues are part of each CDR3. The D gene is left open where the match is weak. Expanded clones get a size class; other rows say once, few or many, or leave the size out.

d_call j_call v_call clone_size cdr3_aa cdr3_nt
TRBD1 TRBJ1-4 TRBV27 many CASSFRDRSRGEKLFF TGTGCCAGCAGTTTCCGGGACAGGTCGCGGGGTGAAAAACTGTTTTTT
NA TRBJ1-5 TRBV5-8 NA CASSLGLLGPGIGQPQHF TGTGCCAGCAGCTTGGGACTACTGGGTCCGGGGATCGGGCAGCCCCAGCATTTT
NA TRBJ1-3 TRBV19 few CASSLHGTERNTIYF TGTGCCAGTAGCCTCCACGGAACGGAAAGGAACACCATATATTTT
NA TRBJ1-1 TRBV28 many CASSSPGASEAFF TGTGCCAGCAGTTCACCAGGGGCTTCTGAAGCTTTCTTT
TRBD1 TRBJ1-2 TRBV6-2/TRBV6-3 many CASSYSLPGQQYTF TGTGCCAGCAGTTACTCTCTCCCGGGACAGCAATACACCTTC
TRBD1 TRBJ1-5 TRBV19 many CASSIRQGAGQPQHF TGTGCCAGTAGTATCAGGCAGGGGGCAGGTCAGCCCCAGCATTTT
NA TRBJ2-4 TRBV11-1 many CASSSSPGEGDIQYF TGTGCCAGCAGCTCTAGCCCCGGGGAGGGGGACATTCAGTACTTC
NA TRBJ1-2 TRBV2 many CASSVRDNNLINYGYTF TGTGCCAGCAGTGTTCGCGACAATAACCTGATTAACTATGGCTACACCTTC
NA TRBJ1-5 TRBV20-1 few CSARVGSGQPQHF TGCAGTGCTAGAGTTGGGTCGGGTCAGCCCCAGCATTTT
NA TRBJ1-1 TRBV9 NA CASSVGLQGEGDTEAFF TGTGCCAGCAGCGTAGGGTTACAGGGAGAGGGGGACACTGAAGCTTTCTTT
NA TRBJ2-3 TRBV12-3/TRBV12-4 many CASRGLGTPEGDTQYF TGTGCCAGCAGGGGCCTGGGGACACCTGAGGGGGATACGCAGTATTTT
TRBD1 TRBJ1-1 TRBV20-1 many CSARDPTGLNTEAFF TGCAGTGCTAGAGATCCGACAGGGTTGAACACTGAAGCTTTCTTT
NA TRBJ2-1 TRBV11-3 many CASSQTSSGEQFF TGTGCCAGCAGCCAAACTAGCTCGGGGGAGCAGTTCTTC
NA TRBJ2-3 TRBV11-2 NA CASSAGTGLPSGTQYF TGTGCCAGCAGCGCCGGCACGGGACTCCCTTCGGGAACGCAGTATTTT
NA TRBJ1-6 TRBV20-1 many CSARDPRGGQVYNSPLHF TGCAGTGCTAGAGACCCCCGGGGGGGGCAGGTTTATAATTCACCCCTCCACTTT
NA TRBJ2-3 TRBV6-2/TRBV6-3 NA CASSENRRESQYF TGTGCCAGCAGTGAAAACAGGAGGGAATCGCAGTATTTT
NA TRBJ2-3 TRBV7-3 many CASSLAGPEDTQYF TGTGCCAGCAGCTTAGCGGGGCCTGAAGATACGCAGTATTTT
NA TRBJ2-2 TRBV4-3 few CASSQPRTGELFF TGCGCCAGCAGCCAACCGCGAACCGGGGAGCTGTTTTTT
NA TRBJ2-2 TRBV10-1 NA CASARDRAGELFF TGCGCCAGCGCACGGGACCGAGCCGGGGAGCTGTTTTTT
NA TRBJ1-2 TRBV27 NA CASSLLRGSGYTF TGTGCCAGCAGTTTATTGCGGGGAAGCGGCTACACCTTC
NA TRBJ2-1 TRBV7-3 many CASSIHRGGYNEQFF TGTGCCAGCAGCATACATAGGGGGGGGTACAATGAGCAGTTCTTC
NA TRBJ2-2 TRBV2 NA CASRPRNGELFF TGTGCCAGCCGCCCCAGAAACGGGGAGCTGTTTTTT
TRBD1 TRBJ2-7 TRBV5-1 many CASSPGTGVGEQYF TGCGCCAGCAGCCCTGGGACAGGTGTGGGCGAGCAGTACTTC
TRBD1 TRBJ1-2 TRBV19 NA CAIRTGSPEYYGYTF TGTGCCATCAGGACAGGGAGCCCTGAGTATTATGGCTACACCTTC
NA TRBJ1-1 TRBV3-1 many CASSHSGGRVTEAFF TGTGCCAGCAGCCATTCCGGGGGGAGGGTCACTGAAGCTTTCTTT
NA TRBJ2-3 TRBV5-1 many CASSFRAASTDTQYF TGCGCCAGCAGCTTCCGGGCCGCTAGCACAGATACGCAGTATTTT
TRBD2 TRBJ2-7 TRBV27 many CASSSYRGGTSGTYEQYF TGTGCCAGCAGTTCGTACAGGGGGGGGACTAGCGGGACTTACGAGCAGTACTTC
NA TRBJ2-5 TRBV28 many CASSYGASETQYF TGTGCCAGCAGCTACGGAGCGTCGGAGACCCAGTACTTC
TRBD1 TRBJ1-4 TRBV12-3/TRBV12-4 many CASSLDRGGATNEKLFF TGTGCCAGCAGTTTAGACAGGGGGGGAGCAACTAATGAAAAACTGTTTTTT
TRBD1 TRBJ2-1 TRBV7-3 NA CASSSGGIDEQFF TGTGCCAGCAGCTCAGGGGGAATTGATGAGCAGTTCTTC
TRBD2 TRBJ2-1 TRBV6-1 few CASRATSGYYNEQFF TGTGCCAGCAGGGCGACTAGCGGATACTACAATGAGCAGTTCTTC
NA TRBJ2-7 TRBV12-3/TRBV12-4 few CASTPGWGSTYEQYF TGTGCCAGCACCCCGGGGTGGGGCTCTACCTACGAGCAGTACTTC
NA TRBJ1-5 TRBV20-1 NA CSATDRYSNQPQHF TGCAGTGCTACCGACAGGTATAGCAATCAGCCCCAGCATTTT